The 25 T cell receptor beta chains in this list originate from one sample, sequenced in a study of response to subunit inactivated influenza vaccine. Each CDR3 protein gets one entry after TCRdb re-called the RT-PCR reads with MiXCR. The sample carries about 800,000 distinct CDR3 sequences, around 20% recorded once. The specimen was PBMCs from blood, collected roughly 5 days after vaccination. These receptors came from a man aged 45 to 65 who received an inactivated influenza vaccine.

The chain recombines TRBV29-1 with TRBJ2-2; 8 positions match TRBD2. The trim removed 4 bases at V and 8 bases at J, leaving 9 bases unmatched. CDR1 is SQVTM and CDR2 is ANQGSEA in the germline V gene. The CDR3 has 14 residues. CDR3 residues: CSVGAREAWGELFF. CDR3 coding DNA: TGCAGCGTTGGAGCGCGGGAGGCCTGGGGGGAGCTGTTTTTT.

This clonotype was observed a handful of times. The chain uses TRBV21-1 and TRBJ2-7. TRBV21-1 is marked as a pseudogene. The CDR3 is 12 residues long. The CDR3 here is CASSARAYEQYF. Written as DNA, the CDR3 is TGTGCCAGCAGCGCCCGAGCGTACGAGCAGTACTTC.

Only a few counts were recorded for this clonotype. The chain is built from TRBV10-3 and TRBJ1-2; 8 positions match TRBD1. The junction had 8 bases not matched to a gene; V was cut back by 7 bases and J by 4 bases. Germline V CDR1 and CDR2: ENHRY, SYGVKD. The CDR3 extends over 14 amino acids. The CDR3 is CAIKDTGGSYGYTF. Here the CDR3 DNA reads TGTGCCATCAAGGATACAGGGGGTTCCTATGGCTACACCTTC.

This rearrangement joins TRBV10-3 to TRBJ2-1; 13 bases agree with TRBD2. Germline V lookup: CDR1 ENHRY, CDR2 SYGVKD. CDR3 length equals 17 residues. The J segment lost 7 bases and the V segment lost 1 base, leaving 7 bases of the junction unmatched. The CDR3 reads CAISELPTSGRVNEQFF. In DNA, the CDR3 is TGTGCCATCAGTGAGTTGCCTACTAGCGGGAGGGTTAATGAGCAGTTCTTC.

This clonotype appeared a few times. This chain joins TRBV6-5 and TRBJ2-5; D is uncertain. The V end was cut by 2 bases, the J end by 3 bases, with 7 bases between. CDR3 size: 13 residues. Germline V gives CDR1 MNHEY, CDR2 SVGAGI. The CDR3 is CASSYRWEETQYF. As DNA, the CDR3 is TGTGCCAGCAGTTACCGGTGGGAAGAGACCCAGTACTTC.

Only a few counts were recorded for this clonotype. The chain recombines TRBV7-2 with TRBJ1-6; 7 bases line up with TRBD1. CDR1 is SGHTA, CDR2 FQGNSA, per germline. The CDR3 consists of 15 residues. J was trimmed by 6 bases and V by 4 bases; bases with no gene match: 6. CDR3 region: CASSSRQGFNSPLHF. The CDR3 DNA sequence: TGTGCCAGCAGCTCCCGACAGGGCTTTAATTCACCCCTCCACTTT. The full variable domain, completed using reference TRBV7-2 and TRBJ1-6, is GAGVSQSPSNKVTEKGKDVELRCDPISGHTALYWYRQSLGQGLEFLIYFQGNSAPDKSGLPSDRFSAERTGGSVSTLTIQRTQQEDSAVYLCASSSRQGFNSPLHFGNGTRLTVT.

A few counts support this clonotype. CDR3 protein: CASSPSSGSMIYNEQFF. The CDR3 nucleotides read TGTGCCAGCAGCCCCAGCAGTGGGAGTATGATCTACAATGAGCAGTTCTTC. This chain connects TRBV9 to TRBJ2-1; possibly TRBD2 for D (5 bases). Trimming left V 4 bases short and J 3 bases short, with 20 bases between. Germline V gives CDR1 SGDLS, CDR2 YYNGEE. The length of the CDR3 is 17 residues. The whole variable domain, remainder taken from reference TRBV9 and TRBJ2-1, is DSGVTQTPKHLITATGQRVTLRCSPRSGDLSVYWYQQSLDQGLQFLIQYYNGEERAKGNILERFSAQQFPDLHSELNLSSLELGDSALYFCASSPSSGSMIYNEQFFGPGTRLTVL.

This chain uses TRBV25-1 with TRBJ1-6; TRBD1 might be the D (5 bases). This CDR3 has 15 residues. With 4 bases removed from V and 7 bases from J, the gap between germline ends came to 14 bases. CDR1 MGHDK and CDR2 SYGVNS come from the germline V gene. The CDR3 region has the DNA TGTGCCAGCAGTGGCCGTGGGGGGGGGAATTCACCCCTCCACTTT. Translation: CASSGRGGGNSPLHF.

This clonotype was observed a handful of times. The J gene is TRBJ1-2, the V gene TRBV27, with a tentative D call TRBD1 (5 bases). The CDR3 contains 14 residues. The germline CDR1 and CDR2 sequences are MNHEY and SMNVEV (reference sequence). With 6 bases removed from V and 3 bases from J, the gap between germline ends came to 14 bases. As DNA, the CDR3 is TGTGCCAGCAGCCCGGGGGTGAACCACTATGGCTACACCTTC. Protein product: CASSPGVNHYGYTF.

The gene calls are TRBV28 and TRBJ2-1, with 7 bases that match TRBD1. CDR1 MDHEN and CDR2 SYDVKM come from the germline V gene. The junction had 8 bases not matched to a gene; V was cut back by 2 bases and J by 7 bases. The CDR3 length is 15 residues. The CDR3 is CASSLVGTEVNEQFF. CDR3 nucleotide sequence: TGTGCCAGCAGTTTAGTCGGGACAGAAGTTAATGAGCAGTTCTTC.

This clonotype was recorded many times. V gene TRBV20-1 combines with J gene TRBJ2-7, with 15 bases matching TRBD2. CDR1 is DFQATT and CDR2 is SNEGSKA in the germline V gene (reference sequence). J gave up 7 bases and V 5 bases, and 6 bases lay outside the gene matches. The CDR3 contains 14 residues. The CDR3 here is CSAGLAGGPREQYF. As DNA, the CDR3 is TGCAGTGCTGGACTAGCGGGAGGGCCGAGGGAGCAGTACTTC.

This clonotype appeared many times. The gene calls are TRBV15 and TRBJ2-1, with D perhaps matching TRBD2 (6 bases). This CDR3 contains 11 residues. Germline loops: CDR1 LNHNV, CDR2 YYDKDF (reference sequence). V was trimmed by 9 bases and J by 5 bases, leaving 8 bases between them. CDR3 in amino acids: CATEGNNEQFF. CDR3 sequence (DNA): TGTGCCACGGAGGGCAACAATGAGCAGTTCTTC.

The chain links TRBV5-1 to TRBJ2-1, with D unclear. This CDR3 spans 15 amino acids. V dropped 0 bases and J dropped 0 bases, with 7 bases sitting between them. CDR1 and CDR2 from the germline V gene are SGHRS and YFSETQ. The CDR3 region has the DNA TGCGCCAGCAGCTTGGGGTTCAGCTCCTACAATGAGCAGTTCTTC. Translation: CASSLGFSSYNEQFF.

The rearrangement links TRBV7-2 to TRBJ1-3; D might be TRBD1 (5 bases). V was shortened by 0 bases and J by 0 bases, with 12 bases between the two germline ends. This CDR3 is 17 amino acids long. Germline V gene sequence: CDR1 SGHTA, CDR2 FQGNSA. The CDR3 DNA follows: TGTGCCAGCAGCTTAGCGCGGGGGGGTTCCTCTGGAAACACCATATATTTT. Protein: CASSLARGGSSGNTIYF.

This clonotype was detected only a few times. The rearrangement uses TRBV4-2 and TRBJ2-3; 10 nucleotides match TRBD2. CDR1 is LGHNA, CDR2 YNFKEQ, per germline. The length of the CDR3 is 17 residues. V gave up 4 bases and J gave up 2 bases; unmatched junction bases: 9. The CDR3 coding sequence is TGTGCCAGCAGCCCGAGGAGTAGCGGGGGGAACACAGATACGCAGTATTTT. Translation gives CASSPRSSGGNTDTQYF.

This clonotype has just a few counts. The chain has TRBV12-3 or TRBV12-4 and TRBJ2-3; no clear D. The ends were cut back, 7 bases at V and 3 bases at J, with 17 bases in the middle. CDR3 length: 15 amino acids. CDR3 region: CASTIRNKRTDTQYF. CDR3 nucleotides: TGTGCCAGCACTATCCGAAATAAACGAACAGATACGCAGTATTTT.

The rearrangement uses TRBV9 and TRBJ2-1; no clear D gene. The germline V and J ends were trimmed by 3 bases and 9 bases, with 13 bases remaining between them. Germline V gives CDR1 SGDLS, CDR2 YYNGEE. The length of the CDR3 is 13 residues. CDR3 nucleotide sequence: TGTGCCAGCAGCGCTCCCACGCCGTCTGAGCAGTTCTTC. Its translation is CASSAPTPSEQFF.

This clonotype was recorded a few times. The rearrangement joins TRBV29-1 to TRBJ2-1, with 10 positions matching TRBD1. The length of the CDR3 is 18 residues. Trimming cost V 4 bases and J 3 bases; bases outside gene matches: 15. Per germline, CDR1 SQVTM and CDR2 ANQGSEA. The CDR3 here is CSVGGAGTGVLYYNEQFF. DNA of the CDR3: TGCAGCGTTGGGGGGGCCGGGACAGGGGTTCTCTACTACAATGAGCAGTTCTTC.

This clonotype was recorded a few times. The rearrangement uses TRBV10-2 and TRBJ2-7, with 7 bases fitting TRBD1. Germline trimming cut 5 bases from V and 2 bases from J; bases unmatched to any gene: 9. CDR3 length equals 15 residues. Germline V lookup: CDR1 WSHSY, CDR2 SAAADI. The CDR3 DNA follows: TGCGCCAGCAGTTCTGTCGGGGACAGAGCCTACGAGCAGTACTTC. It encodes CASSSVGDRAYEQYF.

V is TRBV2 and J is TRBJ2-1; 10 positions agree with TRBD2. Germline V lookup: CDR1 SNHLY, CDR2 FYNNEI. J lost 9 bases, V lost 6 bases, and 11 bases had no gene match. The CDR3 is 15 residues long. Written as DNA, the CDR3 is TGTGCCAGCAGGGCGGGACTAGCGTTAGGCGGTGAGCAGTTCTTC. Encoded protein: CASRAGLALGGEQFF. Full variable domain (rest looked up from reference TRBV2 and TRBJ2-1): EPEVTQTPSHQVTQMGQEVILRCVPISNHLYFYWYRQILGQKVEFLVSFYNNEISEKSEIFDDQFSVERPDGSNFTLKIRSTKLEDSAMYFCASRAGLALGGEQFFGPGTRLTVL.

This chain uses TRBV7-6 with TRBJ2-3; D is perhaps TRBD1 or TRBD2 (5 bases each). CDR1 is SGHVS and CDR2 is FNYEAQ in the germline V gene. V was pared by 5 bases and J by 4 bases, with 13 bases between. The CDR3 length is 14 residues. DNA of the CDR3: TGTGCCAGCAGCACTTGGGACCGCCCAGATACGCAGTATTTT. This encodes CASSTWDRPDTQYF.

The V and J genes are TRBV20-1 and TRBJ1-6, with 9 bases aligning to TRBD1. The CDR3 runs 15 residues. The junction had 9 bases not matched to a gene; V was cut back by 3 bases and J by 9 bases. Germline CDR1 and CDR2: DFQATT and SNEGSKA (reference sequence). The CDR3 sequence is CSARRVGTGTSPLHF. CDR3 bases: TGCAGTGCTAGGAGGGTCGGGACAGGGACTTCACCCCTCCACTTT.

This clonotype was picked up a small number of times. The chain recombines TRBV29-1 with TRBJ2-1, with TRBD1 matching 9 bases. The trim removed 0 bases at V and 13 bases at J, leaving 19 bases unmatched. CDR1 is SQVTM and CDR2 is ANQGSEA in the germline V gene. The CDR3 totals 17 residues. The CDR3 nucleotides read TGCAGCGTTGAAGATCGGTCCGGGACAGGGACTTTGAGGACCCAGTTCTTC. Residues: CSVEDRSGTGTLRTQFF.

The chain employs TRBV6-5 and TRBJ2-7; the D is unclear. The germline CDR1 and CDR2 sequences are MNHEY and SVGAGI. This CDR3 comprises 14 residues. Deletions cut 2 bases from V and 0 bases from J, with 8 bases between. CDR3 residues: CASSYDDASYEQYF. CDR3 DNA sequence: TGTGCCAGCAGTTACGATGACGCCTCCTACGAGCAGTACTTC.

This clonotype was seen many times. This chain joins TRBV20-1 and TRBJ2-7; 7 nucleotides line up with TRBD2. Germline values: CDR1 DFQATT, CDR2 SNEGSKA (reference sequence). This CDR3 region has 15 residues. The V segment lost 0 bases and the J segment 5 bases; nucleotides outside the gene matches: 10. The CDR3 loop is CSARDVSGRLNEQYF. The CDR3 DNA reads TGCAGTGCTAGAGACGTATCCGGGAGGCTAAACGAGCAGTACTTC.